This entry concerns a single T cell receptor beta chain. Clones were sequenced by immunoSEQ multiplex PCR, and TCRdb holds only the in-frame ones, with some missing. The table records 150,000 or so clones, 90% to 95% of them present only once. The entry originates in a study of blood T cell repertoires in COVID-19. The CDR3 runs 16 residues. Per germline, CDR1 MDHEN and CDR2 SYDVKM. Trimming took 6 bases from V and 0 from J; bases not matched to a gene: 9. The sequence was collected from a man in his fifties or sixties with acute or convalescent COVID-19. V is TRBV28 and J is TRBJ2-3, with TRBD2 matching 7 bases. The source material was peripheral blood. CDR3 in DNA: TGTGCCAGCAGAGCGACTAGCAGAGCTAGCACAGATACGCAGTATTTT. This sequence encodes CASRATSRASTDTQYF.